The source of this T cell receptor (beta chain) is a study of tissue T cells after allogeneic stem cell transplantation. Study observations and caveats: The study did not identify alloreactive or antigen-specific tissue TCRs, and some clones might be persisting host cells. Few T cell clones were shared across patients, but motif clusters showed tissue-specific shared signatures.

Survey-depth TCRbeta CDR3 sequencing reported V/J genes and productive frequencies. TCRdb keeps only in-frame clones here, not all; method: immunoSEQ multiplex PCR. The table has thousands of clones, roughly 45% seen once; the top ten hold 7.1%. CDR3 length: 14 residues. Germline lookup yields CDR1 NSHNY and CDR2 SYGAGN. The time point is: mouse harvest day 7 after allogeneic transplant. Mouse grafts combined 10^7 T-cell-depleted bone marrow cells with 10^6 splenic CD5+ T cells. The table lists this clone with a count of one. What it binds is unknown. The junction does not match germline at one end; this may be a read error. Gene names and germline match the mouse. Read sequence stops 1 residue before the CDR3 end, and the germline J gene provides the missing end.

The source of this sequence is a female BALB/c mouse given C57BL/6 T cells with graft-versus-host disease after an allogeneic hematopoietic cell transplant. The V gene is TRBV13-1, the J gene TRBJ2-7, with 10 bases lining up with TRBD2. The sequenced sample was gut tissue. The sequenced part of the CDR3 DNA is TGTGCCAGCGGTGATCCCGGGACTGGGGACGAACAGTAC. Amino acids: CASGDPGTGDEQY. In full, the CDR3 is CASGDPGTGDEQYF.